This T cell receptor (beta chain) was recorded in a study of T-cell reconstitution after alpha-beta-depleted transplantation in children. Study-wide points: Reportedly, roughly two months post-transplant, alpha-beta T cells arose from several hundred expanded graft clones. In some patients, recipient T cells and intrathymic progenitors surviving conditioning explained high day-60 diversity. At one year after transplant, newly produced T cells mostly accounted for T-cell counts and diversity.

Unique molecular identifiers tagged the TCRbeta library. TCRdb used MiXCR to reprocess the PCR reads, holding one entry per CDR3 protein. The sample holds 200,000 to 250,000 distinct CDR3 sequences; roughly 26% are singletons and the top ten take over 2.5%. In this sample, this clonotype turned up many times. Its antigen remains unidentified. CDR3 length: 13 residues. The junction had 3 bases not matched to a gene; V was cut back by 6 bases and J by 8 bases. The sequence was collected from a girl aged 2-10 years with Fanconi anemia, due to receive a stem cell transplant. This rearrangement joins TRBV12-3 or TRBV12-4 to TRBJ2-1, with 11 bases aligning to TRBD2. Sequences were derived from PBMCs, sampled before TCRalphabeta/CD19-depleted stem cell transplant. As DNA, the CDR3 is TGTGCCAGCAGCCGACTAGCGGGGCATGAGCAGTTCTTC. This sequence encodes CASSRLAGHEQFF.